These T cell receptor beta chains were read from a single sample in a study of human T cells and chemical hapten exposure. TCRdb reprocessed the RACE reads with MiXCR, giving one entry per CDR3 protein. The table records 42,000 or so distinct CDR3 sequences, under 4.5% of them present only once. The material sequenced was whole blood, taken in connection with sensitization to the hapten diphenylcyclopropenone (DPC). The receptors shown here come from a man in his fifties or sixties with alopecia areata. Some clones in this sample may be carry-over from other donors' samples. Both conserved end residues are part of each CDR3. D genes are given only for firm matches. Some rows have no size entry. The others give once, few or many, or a class for an expanded clone.

>TRBJ1-6|-|many|TRBV5-1
CASSLGQGNSPLHF
TGCGCCAGCAGCTTGGGGCAGGGGAATTCACCCCTCCACTTT
>TRBJ2-5|-|medium-sized|TRBV6-6
CASSSPGRKTQYF
TGTGCCAGCAGTTCCCCGGGGAGAAAGACCCAGTACTTC
>TRBJ1-6|-|many|TRBV28
CASSGDGRYNSPLHF
TGTGCCAGCAGTGGCGACGGACGGTATAATTCACCCCTCCACTTT
>TRBJ2-3|-|many|TRBV9
CASSKRRTSTQSPSTDTQYF
TGTGCCAGCAGCAAGCGTAGGACGTCGACGCAATCCCCTAGCACAGATACGCAGTATTTT
>TRBJ2-5|-|many|TRBV7-9
CASSPGQPQETQYF
TGTGCCAGCAGCCCCGGACAGCCTCAAGAGACCCAGTACTTC
>TRBJ2-7|-|many|TRBV9
CASSVGYDPFEQYF
TGTGCCAGCAGCGTGGGCTACGACCCTTTCGAGCAGTACTTC
>TRBJ1-1|TRBD1|many|TRBV7-9
CASTSPRQGPNTEAFF
TGTGCCAGCACCTCCCCCAGACAGGGACCGAACACTGAAGCTTTCTTT
>TRBJ2-3|-|many|TRBV29-1
CSATSGLNTDTQYF
TGCAGCGCGACGTCGGGACTGAACACAGATACGCAGTATTTT
>TRBJ2-2|-|-|TRBV10-3
CASYRDAGELFF
TGTGCCTCATACAGGGACGCCGGGGAGCTGTTTTTT
>TRBJ2-1|-|few|TRBV10-3
CAISDGFPSDEQFF
TGTGCCATCAGTGATGGCTTTCCGTCAGATGAGCAGTTCTTC
>TRBJ2-7|-|many|TRBV20-1
CSAIIRDGFYEQYF
TGCAGTGCTATAATCCGGGACGGATTCTACGAGCAGTACTTC
>TRBJ2-1|-|few|TRBV20-1
CSATSGPPYNEQFF
TGCAGTGCGACCAGCGGGCCTCCCTACAATGAGCAGTTCTTC
>TRBJ1-1|-|many|TRBV6-5
CASSSPGRSHDTEAFF
TGTGCCAGCAGTTCACCGGGAAGAAGTCACGACACTGAAGCTTTCTTT
>TRBJ1-1|TRBD1|many|TRBV18
CASSSQGAEAFF
TGTGCCAGCTCTTCTCAGGGGGCTGAAGCTTTCTTT
>TRBJ1-5|-|many|TRBV7-8
CASSLGGPYQPQHF
TGTGCCAGCAGCTTAGGGGGCCCCTATCAGCCCCAGCATTTT
>TRBJ2-7|-|many|TRBV27
CASSLGGAGAYEQYF
TGTGCCAGCAGTTTAGGCGGGGCAGGGGCCTACGAGCAGTACTTC
>TRBJ2-3|TRBD1|many|TRBV6-1
CASSEHDLRQGATDTQYF
TGTGCCAGCAGTGAACACGATCTTAGACAGGGGGCTACAGATACGCAGTATTTT